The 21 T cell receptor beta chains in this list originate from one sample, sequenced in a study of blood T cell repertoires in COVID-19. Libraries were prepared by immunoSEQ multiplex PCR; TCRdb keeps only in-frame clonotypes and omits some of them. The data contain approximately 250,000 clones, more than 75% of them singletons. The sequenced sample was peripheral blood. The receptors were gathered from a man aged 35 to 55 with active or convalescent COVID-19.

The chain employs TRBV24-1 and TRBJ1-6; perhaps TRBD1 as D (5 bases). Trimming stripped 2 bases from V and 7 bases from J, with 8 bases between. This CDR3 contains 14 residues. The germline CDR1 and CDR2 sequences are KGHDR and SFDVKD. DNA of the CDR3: TGTGCCACCAGTGATTCCGGGGGGAATTCACCCCTCCACTTT. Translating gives CATSDSGGNSPLHF.

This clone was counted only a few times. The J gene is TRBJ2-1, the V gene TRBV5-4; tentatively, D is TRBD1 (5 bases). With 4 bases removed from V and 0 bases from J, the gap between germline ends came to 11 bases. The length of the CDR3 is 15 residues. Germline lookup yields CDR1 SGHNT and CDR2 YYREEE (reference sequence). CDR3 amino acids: CASSHRTSSYNEQFF. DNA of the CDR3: TGTGCCAGCAGCCACAGGACGAGCTCCTACAATGAGCAGTTCTTC.

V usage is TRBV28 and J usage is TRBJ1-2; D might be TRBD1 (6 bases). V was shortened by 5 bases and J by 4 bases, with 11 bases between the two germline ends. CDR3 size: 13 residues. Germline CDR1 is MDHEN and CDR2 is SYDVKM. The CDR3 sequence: CASSVNRAYGYTF. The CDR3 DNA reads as TGTGCCAGCAGTGTCAACAGGGCCTATGGCTACACCTTC.

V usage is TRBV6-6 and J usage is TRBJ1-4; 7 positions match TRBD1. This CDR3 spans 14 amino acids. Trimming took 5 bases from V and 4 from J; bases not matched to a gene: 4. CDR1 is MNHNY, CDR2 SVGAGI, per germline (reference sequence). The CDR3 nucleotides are TGTGCCAGCAGTGGGACAGCTTATAATGAAAAACTGTTTTTT. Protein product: CASSGTAYNEKLFF.

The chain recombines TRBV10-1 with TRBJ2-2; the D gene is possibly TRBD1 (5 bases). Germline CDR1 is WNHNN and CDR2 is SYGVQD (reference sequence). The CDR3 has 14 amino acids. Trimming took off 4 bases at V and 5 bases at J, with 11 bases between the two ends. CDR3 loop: CASSGPDRTGELFF. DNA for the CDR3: TGCGCCAGCAGTGGCCCTGACAGAACCGGGGAGCTGTTTTTT.

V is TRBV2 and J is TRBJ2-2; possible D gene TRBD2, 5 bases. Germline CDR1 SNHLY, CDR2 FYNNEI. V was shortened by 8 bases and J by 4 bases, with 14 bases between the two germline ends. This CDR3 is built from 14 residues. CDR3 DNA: TGTGCCAGCCCTGCACTAGAAGGCACCGGGGAGCTGTTTTTT. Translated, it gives CASPALEGTGELFF. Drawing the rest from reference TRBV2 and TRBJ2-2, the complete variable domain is EPEVTQTPSHQVTQMGQEVILRCVPISNHLYFYWYRQILGQKVEFLVSFYNNEISEKSEIFDDQFSVERPDGSNFTLKIRSTKLEDSAMYFCASPALEGTGELFFGEGSRLTVL.

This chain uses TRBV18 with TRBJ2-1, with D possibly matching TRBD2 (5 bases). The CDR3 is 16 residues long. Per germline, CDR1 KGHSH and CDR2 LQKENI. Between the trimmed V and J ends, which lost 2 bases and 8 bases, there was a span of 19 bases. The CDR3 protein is CASSPERPKEGYEQFF. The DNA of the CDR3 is TGTGCCAGCTCACCAGAGCGACCAAAAGAGGGTTATGAGCAGTTCTTC.

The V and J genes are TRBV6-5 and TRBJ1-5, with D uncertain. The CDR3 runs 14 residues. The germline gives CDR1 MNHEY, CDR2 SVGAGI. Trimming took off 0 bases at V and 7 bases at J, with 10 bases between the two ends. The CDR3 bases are TGTGCCAGCAGTTACTCCTCCGCGTCGCAGCCCCAGCATTTT. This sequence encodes CASSYSSASQPQHF.

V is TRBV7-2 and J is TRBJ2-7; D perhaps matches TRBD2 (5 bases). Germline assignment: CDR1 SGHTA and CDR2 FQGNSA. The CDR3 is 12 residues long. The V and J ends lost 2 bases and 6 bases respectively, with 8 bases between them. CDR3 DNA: TGTGCCAGCAGCTTAAGAGGGATCGAGCAGTACTTC. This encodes CASSLRGIEQYF.

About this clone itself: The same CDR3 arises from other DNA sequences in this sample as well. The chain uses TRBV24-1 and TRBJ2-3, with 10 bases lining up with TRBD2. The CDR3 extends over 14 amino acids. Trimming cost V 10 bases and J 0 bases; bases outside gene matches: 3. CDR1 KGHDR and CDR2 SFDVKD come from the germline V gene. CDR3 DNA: TGTGCCACGACTAGCGGGTCCAGCACAGATACGCAGTATTTT. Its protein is CATTSGSSTDTQYF.

The CDR3 is CASSSEIGDSLPRAQHF. As DNA, the CDR3 is TGTGCCAGTAGTTCAGAGATCGGGGACAGCCTCCCCAGGGCCCAGCATTTT. This chain links TRBV19 with TRBJ1-5; 7 bases fit TRBD1. The CDR3 contains 17 residues. The trim removed 5 bases at V and 11 bases at J, leaving 21 bases unmatched. Germline CDR1 is LNHDA and CDR2 is SQIVND (reference sequence). The full variable domain, its missing parts supplied by reference TRBV19 and TRBJ1-5, is DGGITQSPKYLFRKEGQNVTLSCEQNLNHDAMYWYRQDPGQGLRLIYYSQIVNDFQKGDIAEGYSVSREKKESFPLTVTSAQKNPTAFYLCASSSEIGDSLPRAQHFGDGTRLSIL.

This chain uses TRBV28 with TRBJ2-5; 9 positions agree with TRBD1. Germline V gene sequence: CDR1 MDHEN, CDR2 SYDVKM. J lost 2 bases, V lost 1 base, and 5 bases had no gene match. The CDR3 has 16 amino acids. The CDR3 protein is CASSLLDRGGQETQYF. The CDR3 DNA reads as TGTGCCAGCAGTTTATTGGACAGGGGTGGGCAAGAGACCCAGTACTTC.

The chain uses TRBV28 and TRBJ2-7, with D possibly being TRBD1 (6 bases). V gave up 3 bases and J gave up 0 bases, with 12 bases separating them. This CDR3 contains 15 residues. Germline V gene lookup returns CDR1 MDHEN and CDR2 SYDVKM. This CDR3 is CASSFGQLPSYEQYF. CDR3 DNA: TGTGCCAGCAGTTTCGGACAGCTTCCCTCCTACGAGCAGTACTTC.

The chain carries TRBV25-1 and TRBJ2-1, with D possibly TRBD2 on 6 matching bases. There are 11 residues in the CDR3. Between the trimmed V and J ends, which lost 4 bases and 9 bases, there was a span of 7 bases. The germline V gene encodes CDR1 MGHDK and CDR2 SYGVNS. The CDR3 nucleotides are TGTGCCAGCAGTGGGGGGGTTGAGCAGTTCTTC. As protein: CASSGGVEQFF.

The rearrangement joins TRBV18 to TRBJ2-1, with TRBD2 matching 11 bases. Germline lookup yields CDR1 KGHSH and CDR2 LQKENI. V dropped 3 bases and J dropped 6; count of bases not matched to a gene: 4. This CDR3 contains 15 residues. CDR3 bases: TGTGCCAGCTCACCTACTAGCGGGAGCCGCAATGAGCAGTTCTTC. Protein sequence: CASSPTSGSRNEQFF.

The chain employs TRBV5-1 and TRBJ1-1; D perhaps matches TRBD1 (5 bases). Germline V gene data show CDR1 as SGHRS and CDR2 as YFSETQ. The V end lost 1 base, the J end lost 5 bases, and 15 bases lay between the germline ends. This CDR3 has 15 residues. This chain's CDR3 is CASSLRAAAGTEAFF. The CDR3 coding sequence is TGCGCCAGCAGCTTGAGGGCCGCAGCAGGGACTGAAGCTTTCTTT. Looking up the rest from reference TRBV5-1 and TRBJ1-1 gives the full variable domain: KAGVTQTPRYLIKTRGQQVTLSCSPISGHRSVSWYQQTPGQGLQFLFEYFSETQRNKGNFPGRFSGRQFSNSRSEMNVSTLELGDSALYLCASSLRAAAGTEAFFGQGTRLTVV.

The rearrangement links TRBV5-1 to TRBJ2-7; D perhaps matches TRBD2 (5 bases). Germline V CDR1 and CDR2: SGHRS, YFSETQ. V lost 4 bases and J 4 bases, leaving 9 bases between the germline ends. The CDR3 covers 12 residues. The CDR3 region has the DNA TGCGCCAGCAGCCCGAGCGGATACGAGCAGTACTTC. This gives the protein CASSPSGYEQYF.

The CDR3 region is CASNTIGTGGHEQYF. The CDR3 nucleotides are TGTGCCAGCAACACAATCGGGACAGGGGGGCACGAGCAGTACTTC. The V call is TRBV27, the J call TRBJ2-7; TRBD1 aligns across 11 bases. The germline V gene encodes CDR1 MNHEY and CDR2 SMNVEV (reference sequence). This CDR3 region has 15 residues. V lost 7 bases, J lost 5 bases, and 10 bases stayed unmatched.

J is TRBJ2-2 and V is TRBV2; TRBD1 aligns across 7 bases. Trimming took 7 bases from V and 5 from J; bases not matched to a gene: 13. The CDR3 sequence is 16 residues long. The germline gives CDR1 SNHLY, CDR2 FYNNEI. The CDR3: CASTTYPGGSTGELFF. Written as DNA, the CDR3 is TGTGCCAGCACCACCTACCCAGGGGGTTCAACCGGGGAGCTGTTTTTT.

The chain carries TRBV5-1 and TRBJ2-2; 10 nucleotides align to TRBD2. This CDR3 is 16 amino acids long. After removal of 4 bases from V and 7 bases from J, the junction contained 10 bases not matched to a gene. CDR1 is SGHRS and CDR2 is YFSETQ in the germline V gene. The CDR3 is CASSPKAGGIVGELFF. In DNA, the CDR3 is TGCGCCAGCAGCCCCAAAGCGGGAGGGATTGTCGGGGAGCTGTTTTTT.

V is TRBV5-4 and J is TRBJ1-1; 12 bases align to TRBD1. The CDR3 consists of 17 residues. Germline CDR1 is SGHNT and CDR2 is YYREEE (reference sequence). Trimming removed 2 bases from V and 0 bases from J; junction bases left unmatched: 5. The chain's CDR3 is CASSLRDRGPLNTEAFF. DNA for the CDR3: TGTGCCAGCAGCTTAAGGGACAGGGGGCCCCTGAACACTGAAGCTTTCTTT.